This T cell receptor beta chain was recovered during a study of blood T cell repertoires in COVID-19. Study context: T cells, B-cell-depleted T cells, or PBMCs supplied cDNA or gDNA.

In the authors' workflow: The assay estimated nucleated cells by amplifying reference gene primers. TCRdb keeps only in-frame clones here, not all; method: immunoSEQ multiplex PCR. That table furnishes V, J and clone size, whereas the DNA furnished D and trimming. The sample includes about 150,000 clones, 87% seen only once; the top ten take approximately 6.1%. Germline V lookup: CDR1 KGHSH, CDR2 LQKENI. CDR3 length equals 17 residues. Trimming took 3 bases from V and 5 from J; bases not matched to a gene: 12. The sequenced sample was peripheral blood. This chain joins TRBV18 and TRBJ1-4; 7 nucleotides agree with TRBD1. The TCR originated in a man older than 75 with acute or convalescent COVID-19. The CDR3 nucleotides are TGTGCCAGCTCACCGCTACCCGGGACAGTGGCAAATGAAAAACTGTTTTTT. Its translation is CASSPLPGTVANEKLFF.